The sequence of this T cell receptor (beta chain) was determined in a study of blood T cell repertoires in COVID-19. Study background: T cells, B-cell-depleted T cells, or PBMCs provided the cDNA or gDNA that served as material.

The method was immunoSEQ multiplex PCR; TCRdb's version includes in-frame clones alone and lacks a portion of them. The sample yields nearly 200,000 clones, approximately 86% seen once. This clone was detected only once. Patients from Seattle were sampled longitudinally, starting during active infection. The CDR3 covers 16 residues. Germline lookup yields CDR1 MNHNS and CDR2 SASEGT. Between the trimmed V and J ends, which lost 1 base and 1 base, there was a span of 14 bases. The origin of this receptor is a man aged 55 to 69 with COVID-19, enrolled during active disease. The chain carries TRBV6-1 and TRBJ2-7; D is perhaps TRBD1 (6 bases). The sample was peripheral blood. CDR3 loop: CASSEGGQGGSYEQYF. CDR3 DNA sequence: TGTGCCAGCAGTGAAGGGGGGCAGGGTGGATCCTACGAGCAGTACTTC.